This is a list of T cell receptor beta chains from one sample in a study of OX40 agonist ivuxolimab in advanced cancers. TCRdb's copy holds only in-frame clones and misses some; the assay was immunoSEQ multiplex PCR. The sample records 70,000 to 95,000 clones, about nine tenths being singletons. This sample comprised CD4+ or CD8+ T cells sorted from blood, obtained in a trial of the OX40 agonist ivuxolimab. Receptors originate from an adult with an advanced solid tumor such as melanoma, head and neck, liver or kidney cancer. The CDR3 runs from the conserved cysteine through the conserved F or W. A D gene is named only where the DNA matches it firmly. A row's size may be missing; if present it is once, few, many or a size class.

v_call: TRBV5-1
clone_size: -
j_call: TRBJ2-1
d_call: -
cdr3_nt: TGCGCCAGCAGCTTGGCCGGTCCAGGAGTCTACAATGAGCAGTTCTTC
cdr3_aa: CASSLAGPGVYNEQFF

v_call: TRBV14
clone_size: -
j_call: TRBJ2-3
d_call: TRBD2
cdr3_nt: TGTGCCAGCAGCCAAGATCTAGCGGGAGGCCACACAGATACGCAGTATTTT
cdr3_aa: CASSQDLAGGHTDTQYF

v_call: TRBV28
clone_size: -
j_call: TRBJ1-2
d_call: TRBD1
cdr3_nt: TGTGCCAGCACCTCGGACAGGGACTATGGCTACACCTTC
cdr3_aa: CASTSDRDYGYTF

v_call: TRBV2
clone_size: -
j_call: TRBJ1-5
d_call: TRBD1
cdr3_nt: TGTGCCAGCAGCTGGACAGGGAAGCCCCAGCATTTT
cdr3_aa: CASSWTGKPQHF

v_call: TRBV5-6
clone_size: -
j_call: TRBJ1-2
d_call: -
cdr3_nt: TGTGCCAGCAGCTTGGGACAGTCAGGGGTTGGCTACACCTTC
cdr3_aa: CASSLGQSGVGYTF

v_call: TRBV5-6
clone_size: -
j_call: TRBJ2-7
d_call: TRBD1
cdr3_nt: TGTGCCAGCAGCTTGGGGACAGGGGTTTCCCACGAGCAGTACTTC
cdr3_aa: CASSLGTGVSHEQYF

v_call: TRBV6-5
clone_size: -
j_call: TRBJ2-1
d_call: -
cdr3_nt: TGTGCCAGCAGTGGGGATGTTGGATACAATGAGCAGTTCTTC
cdr3_aa: CASSGDVGYNEQFF

v_call: TRBV9
clone_size: -
j_call: TRBJ2-5
d_call: -
cdr3_nt: TGTGCCAGCAGCGTAGCAGGGGCCGGGTTTCAAGAGACCCAGTACTTC
cdr3_aa: CASSVAGAGFQETQYF

v_call: TRBV28
clone_size: -
j_call: TRBJ1-4
d_call: TRBD1
cdr3_nt: TGTGCCAGTTGGGGACAGGGGACCAAAAATGAAAAACTGTTTTTT
cdr3_aa: CASWGQGTKNEKLFF

v_call: TRBV5-6
clone_size: -
j_call: TRBJ1-4
d_call: -
cdr3_nt: TGTGCCAGCAGCTTGGGAGGCTTAGCTAATGAAAAACTGTTTTTT
cdr3_aa: CASSLGGLANEKLFF

v_call: TRBV7-2
clone_size: -
j_call: TRBJ1-2
d_call: -
cdr3_nt: TGTGCCAGCAGCCGGATGGGGATTAACTATGGCTACACCTTC
cdr3_aa: CASSRMGINYGYTF

v_call: TRBV5-1
clone_size: -
j_call: TRBJ2-3
d_call: -
cdr3_nt: TGCGCCAGCGGCCCTAGCACAGATACGCAGTATTTT
cdr3_aa: CASGPSTDTQYF

v_call: TRBV5-6
clone_size: once
j_call: TRBJ1-6
d_call: -
cdr3_nt: TGTGCCAGCGGCGTTAGCGGTTGGTCACCCCTCCACTTT
cdr3_aa: CASGVSGWSPLHF

v_call: TRBV5-1
clone_size: -
j_call: TRBJ2-2
d_call: -
cdr3_nt: TGCGCCAGCAAGGTCAGGGTGGGCACCGGGGAGCTGTTTTTT
cdr3_aa: CASKVRVGTGELFF

v_call: TRBV6-1
clone_size: -
j_call: TRBJ1-1
d_call: -
cdr3_nt: TGTGCCAGCAGTGAAAGCGGGGGCACTGAAGCTTTCTTT
cdr3_aa: CASSESGGTEAFF

v_call: TRBV7-6
clone_size: -
j_call: TRBJ2-5
d_call: TRBD2
cdr3_nt: TGTGCCAGCAGCCAAACTAGCGGGAGTCAAGAGACCCAGTACTTC
cdr3_aa: CASSQTSGSQETQYF

v_call: TRBV10-2
clone_size: -
j_call: TRBJ2-1
d_call: -
cdr3_nt: TGCGCCAGCAGTGAGTCGACGGCAGTCTCCTACAATGAGCAGTTCTTC
cdr3_aa: CASSESTAVSYNEQFF

v_call: TRBV7-3
clone_size: few
j_call: TRBJ1-2
d_call: -
cdr3_nt: TGTGCCAGCAGCTTAAATGCGAATAACTATGGCTACACCTTC
cdr3_aa: CASSLNANNYGYTF

v_call: TRBV6-1
clone_size: -
j_call: TRBJ1-5
d_call: -
cdr3_nt: TGTGCCAGCAGTCAGCGAGATGAGCAGCCCCAGCATTTT
cdr3_aa: CASSQRDEQPQHF

v_call: TRBV30
clone_size: -
j_call: TRBJ1-2
d_call: TRBD1
cdr3_nt: TGTGCCTGGAGTGTACGGAGACAGGGCTATGGCTACACCTTC
cdr3_aa: CAWSVRRQGYGYTF

v_call: TRBV28
clone_size: -
j_call: TRBJ2-7
d_call: -
cdr3_nt: TGTGCCAGCCGCCCCCTCGATAGGTACGAGCAGTACTTC
cdr3_aa: CASRPLDRYEQYF

v_call: TRBV10-3
clone_size: -
j_call: TRBJ2-5
d_call: -
cdr3_nt: TGTGCCATCAGGGGGGGAGAGACCCAGTACTTC
cdr3_aa: CAIRGGETQYF

v_call: TRBV4-1
clone_size: -
j_call: TRBJ2-5
d_call: -
cdr3_nt: TGCGCCAGCAGCCAAGATCAGGGGCTAGCCCGCGGGGAGACCCAGTACTTC
cdr3_aa: CASSQDQGLARGETQYF

v_call: TRBV10-3
clone_size: -
j_call: TRBJ2-1
d_call: TRBD2
cdr3_nt: TGTGCCATCAGTAGGACTAGCGGGGGGATCTACAATGAGCAGTTCTTC
cdr3_aa: CAISRTSGGIYNEQFF

v_call: TRBV19
clone_size: few
j_call: TRBJ2-2
d_call: -
cdr3_nt: TGTGCCAGTAAGACATTAAAGGATACGAACACCGGGGAGCTGTTTTTT
cdr3_aa: CASKTLKDTNTGELFF

v_call: TRBV7-3
clone_size: -
j_call: TRBJ2-3
d_call: -
cdr3_nt: TGTGCCAGCAGCTTATCGGGGCCAGGTAGAGGAGATACGCAGTATTTT
cdr3_aa: CASSLSGPGRGDTQYF

v_call: TRBV5-1
clone_size: -
j_call: TRBJ1-4
d_call: TRBD1
cdr3_nt: TGCGCCAGCAGCTTGGACGGGACAGTAGGTGAAAAACTGTTTTTT
cdr3_aa: CASSLDGTVGEKLFF

v_call: TRBV10-3
clone_size: -
j_call: TRBJ1-5
d_call: -
cdr3_nt: TGTGCCATCAGTGTAGAGGGGGTTAAAGGCAATCAGCCCCAGCATTTT
cdr3_aa: CAISVEGVKGNQPQHF

v_call: TRBV5-4
clone_size: -
j_call: TRBJ2-7
d_call: -
cdr3_nt: TGTGCCAGCAGCTTGGCCTTCACCTACGAGCAGTACTTC
cdr3_aa: CASSLAFTYEQYF

v_call: TRBV7-2
clone_size: -
j_call: TRBJ2-1
d_call: -
cdr3_nt: TGTGCCAGCAGCTCCTTAGCGGTCGGTGAGCAGTTCTTC
cdr3_aa: CASSSLAVGEQFF